Sequencing of this T cell receptor beta chain was carried out in a study of blood T cell repertoires in COVID-19. The overall study: From the United States, Italy and Spain came samples of acute and convalescent COVID-19. T cells, B-cell-depleted T cells, or PBMCs supplied cDNA or gDNA.

Per the authors' pipeline: How many nucleated cells were present was estimated from reference gene primer amplification. Sequenced by immunoSEQ multiplex PCR; TCRdb stores in-frame clones only, minus some. That table furnishes V, J and clone size, whereas the DNA furnished D and trimming. The repertoire has about 55,000 clones, roughly 87% of them found once; the top ten carry 1.9%. The germline gives CDR1 LNHDA, CDR2 SQIVND (reference sequence). The V gene end was trimmed by 5 bases and the J gene end by 6 bases; junction bases not matched to a gene: 8. The CDR3 has 14 amino acids. Sequencing was done on a sample of peripheral blood. The TCR originated in a woman in her sixties with acute or convalescent COVID-19. This chain uses TRBV19 with TRBJ2-7, with 9 bases matching TRBD2. CDR3 sequence (DNA): TGTGCCAGTAGTCGGCGGGGGGGCAACCGCGAGCAGTACTTC. It encodes CASSRRGGNREQYF.